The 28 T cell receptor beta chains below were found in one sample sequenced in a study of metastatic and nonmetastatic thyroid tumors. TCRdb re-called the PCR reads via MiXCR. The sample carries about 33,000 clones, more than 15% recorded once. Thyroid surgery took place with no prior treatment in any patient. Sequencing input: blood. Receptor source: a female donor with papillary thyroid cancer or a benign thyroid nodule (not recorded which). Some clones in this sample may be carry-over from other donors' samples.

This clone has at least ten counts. CDR3 region: CASSQDSSENQPQHF. The CDR3 DNA reads as TGTGCCAGCAGCCAAGATTCGTCAGAAAATCAGCCCCAGCATTTT. The rearrangement uses TRBV4-2 and TRBJ1-5, with unresolved D. The germline V and J ends were trimmed by 0 bases and 4 bases, with 10 bases remaining between them. Germline-derived CDR1 and CDR2 are LGHNA and YNFKEQ. The CDR3 contains 15 residues.

CDR3 in DNA: TGTGCCAGCAGTAACCGACAGGGGGCAAACTATGGCTACACCTTC. Its translation: CASSNRQGANYGYTF. This sequence joins TRBV6-5 and TRBJ1-2, with TRBD1 identical over 10 bases. V shed 5 bases, J shed 2 bases, and the junction held 5 bases outside the gene matches. The CDR3 has 15 amino acids. Per germline, CDR1 MNHEY and CDR2 SVGAGI.

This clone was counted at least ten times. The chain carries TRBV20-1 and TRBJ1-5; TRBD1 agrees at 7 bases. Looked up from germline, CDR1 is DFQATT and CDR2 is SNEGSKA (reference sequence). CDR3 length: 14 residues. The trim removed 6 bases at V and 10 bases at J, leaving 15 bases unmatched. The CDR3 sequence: CSAISPGGIAPQHF. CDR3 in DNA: TGCAGTGCCATCTCACCAGGGGGGATCGCCCCCCAGCATTTT.

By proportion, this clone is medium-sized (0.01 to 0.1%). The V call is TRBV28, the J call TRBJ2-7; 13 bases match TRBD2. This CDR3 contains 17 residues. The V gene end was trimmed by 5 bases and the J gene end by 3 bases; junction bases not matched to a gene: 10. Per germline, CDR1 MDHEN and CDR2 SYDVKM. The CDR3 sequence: CASSLPLGTSGNYEQYF. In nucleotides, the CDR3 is TGTGCCAGCAGTCTGCCTTTGGGGACTAGCGGGAACTACGAGCAGTACTTC.

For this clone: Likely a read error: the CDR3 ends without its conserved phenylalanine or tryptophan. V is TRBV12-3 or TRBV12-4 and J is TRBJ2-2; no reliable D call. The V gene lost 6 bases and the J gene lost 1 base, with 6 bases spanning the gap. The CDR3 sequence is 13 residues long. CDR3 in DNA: TGTGCCAGCAGGTCTGAGAACACCGGGGAGCTGTTTGTT. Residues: CASRSENTGELFV.

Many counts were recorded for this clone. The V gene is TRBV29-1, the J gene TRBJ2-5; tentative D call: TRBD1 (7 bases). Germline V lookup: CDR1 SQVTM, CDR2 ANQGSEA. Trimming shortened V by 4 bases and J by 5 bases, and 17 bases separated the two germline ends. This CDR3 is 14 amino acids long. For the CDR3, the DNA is TGCAGCGTTGTGGAGGGGGCGCTCGGGGAGACCCAGTACTTC. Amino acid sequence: CSVVEGALGETQYF.

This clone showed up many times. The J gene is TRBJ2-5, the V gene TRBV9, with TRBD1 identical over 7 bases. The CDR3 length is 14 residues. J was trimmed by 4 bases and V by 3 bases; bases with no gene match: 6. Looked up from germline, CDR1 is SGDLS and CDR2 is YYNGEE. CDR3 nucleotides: TGTGCCAGCAGCGCACATACAGGGGTAGAGACCCAGTACTTC. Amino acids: CASSAHTGVETQYF.

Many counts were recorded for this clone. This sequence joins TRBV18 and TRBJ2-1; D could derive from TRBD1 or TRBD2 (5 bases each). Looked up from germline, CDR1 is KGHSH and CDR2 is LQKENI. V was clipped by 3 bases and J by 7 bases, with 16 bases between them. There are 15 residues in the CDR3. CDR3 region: CASSPQIFGANEQFF. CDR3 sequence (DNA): TGTGCCAGCTCACCCCAGATATTCGGGGCAAATGAGCAGTTCTTC.

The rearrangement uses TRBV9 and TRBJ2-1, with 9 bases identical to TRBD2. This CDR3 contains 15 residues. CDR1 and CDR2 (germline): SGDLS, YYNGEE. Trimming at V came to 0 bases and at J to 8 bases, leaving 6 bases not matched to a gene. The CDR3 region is CASSVGAGGPHEQFF. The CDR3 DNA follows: TGTGCCAGCAGCGTAGGTGCGGGAGGGCCTCATGAGCAGTTCTTC.

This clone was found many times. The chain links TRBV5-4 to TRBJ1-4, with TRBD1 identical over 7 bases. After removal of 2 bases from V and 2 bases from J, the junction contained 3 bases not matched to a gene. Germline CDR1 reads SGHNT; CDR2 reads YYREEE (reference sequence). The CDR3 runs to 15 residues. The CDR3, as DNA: TGTGCCAGCAGCTTACAACAGGGGACTAATGAAAAACTGTTTTTT. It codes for CASSLQQGTNEKLFF.

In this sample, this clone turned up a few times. CDR3 amino acids: CASSEGPGTGAYEQYF. CDR3 nucleotide sequence: TGCGCCAGCAGTGAGGGGCCCGGGACAGGGGCCTACGAGCAGTACTTC. V usage is TRBV10-2 and J usage is TRBJ2-7, with TRBD1 identical over 10 bases. The V segment lost 2 bases and the J segment 2 bases; nucleotides outside the gene matches: 6. There are 16 residues in the CDR3. CDR1 and CDR2 from the germline V gene are WSHSY and SAAADI.

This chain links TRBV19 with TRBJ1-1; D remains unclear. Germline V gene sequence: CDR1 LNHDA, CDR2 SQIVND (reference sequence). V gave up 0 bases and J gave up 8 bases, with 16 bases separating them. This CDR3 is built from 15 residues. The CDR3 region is CASSIDSGPLGEAFF. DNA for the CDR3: TGTGCCAGTAGTATAGATTCAGGACCCCTGGGAGAAGCTTTCTTT. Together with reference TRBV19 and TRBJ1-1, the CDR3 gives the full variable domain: DGGITQSPKYLFRKEGQNVTLSCEQNLNHDAMYWYRQDPGQGLRLIYYSQIVNDFQKGDIAEGYSVSREKKESFPLTVTSAQKNPTAFYLCASSIDSGPLGEAFFGQGTRLTVV.

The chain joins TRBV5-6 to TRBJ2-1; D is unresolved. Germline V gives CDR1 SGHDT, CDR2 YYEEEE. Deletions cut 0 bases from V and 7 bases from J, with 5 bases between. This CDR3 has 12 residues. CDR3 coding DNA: TGTGCCAGCAGCTTGGGGGTAAATGAGCAGTTCTTC. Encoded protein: CASSLGVNEQFF.

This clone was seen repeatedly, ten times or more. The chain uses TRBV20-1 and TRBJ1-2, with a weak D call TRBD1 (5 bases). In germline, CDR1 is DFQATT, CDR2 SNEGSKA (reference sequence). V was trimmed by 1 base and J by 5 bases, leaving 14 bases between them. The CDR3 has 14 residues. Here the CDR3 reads CSARGGREGYGYTF. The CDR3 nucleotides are TGCAGTGCTAGAGGGGGCAGGGAAGGTTATGGCTACACCTTC.

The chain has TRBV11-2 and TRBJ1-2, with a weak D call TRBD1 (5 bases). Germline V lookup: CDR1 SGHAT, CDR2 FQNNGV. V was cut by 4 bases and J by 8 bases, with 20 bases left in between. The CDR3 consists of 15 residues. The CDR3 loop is CASSSNDGGTRGYTF. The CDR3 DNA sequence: TGTGCCAGCAGCTCCAATGATGGGGGGACGCGGGGCTACACCTTC. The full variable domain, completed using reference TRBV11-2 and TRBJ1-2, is EAGVAQSPRYKIIEKRQSVAFWCNPISGHATLYWYQQILGQGPKLLIQFQNNGVVDDSQLPKDRFSAERLKGVDSTLKIQPAKLEDSAVYLCASSSNDGGTRGYTFGSGTRLTVV.

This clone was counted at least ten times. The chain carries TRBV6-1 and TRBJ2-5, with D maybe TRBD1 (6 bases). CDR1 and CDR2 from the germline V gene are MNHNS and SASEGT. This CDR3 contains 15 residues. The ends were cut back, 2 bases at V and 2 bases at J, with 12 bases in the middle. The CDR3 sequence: CASSEYEGDQETQYF. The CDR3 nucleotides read TGTGCCAGCAGTGAATACGAGGGGGATCAAGAGACCCAGTACTTC.

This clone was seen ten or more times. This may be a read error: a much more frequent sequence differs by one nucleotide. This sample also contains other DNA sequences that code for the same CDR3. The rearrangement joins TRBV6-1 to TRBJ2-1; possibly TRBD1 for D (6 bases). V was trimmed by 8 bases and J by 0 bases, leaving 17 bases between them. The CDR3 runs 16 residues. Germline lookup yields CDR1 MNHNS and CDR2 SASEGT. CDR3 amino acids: CASRYRTDSSYNEQFF. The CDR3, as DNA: TGTGCCAGCCGGTACCGGACAGACAGCTCCTACAATGAGCAGTTCTTC.

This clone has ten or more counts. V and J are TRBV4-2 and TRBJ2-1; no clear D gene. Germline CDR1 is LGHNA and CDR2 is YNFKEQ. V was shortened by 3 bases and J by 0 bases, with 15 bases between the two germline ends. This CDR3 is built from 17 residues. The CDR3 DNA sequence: TGTGCCAGCAGCCACATAAAGGGCGGAAACTCCTACAATGAGCAGTTCTTC. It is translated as CASSHIKGGNSYNEQFF.

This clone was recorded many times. The DNA of the CDR3 is TGTGCCAGCAGGAAGGGGTTGGGGACAGGTCTTCCCAATGAGCAGTTCTTC. Its protein product is CASRKGLGTGLPNEQFF. The V and J genes are TRBV6-1 and TRBJ2-1; TRBD1 matches 8 bases. The germline CDR1 and CDR2 sequences are MNHNS and SASEGT. The V segment lost 6 bases and the J segment 6 bases; nucleotides outside the gene matches: 16. CDR3 length equals 17 residues.

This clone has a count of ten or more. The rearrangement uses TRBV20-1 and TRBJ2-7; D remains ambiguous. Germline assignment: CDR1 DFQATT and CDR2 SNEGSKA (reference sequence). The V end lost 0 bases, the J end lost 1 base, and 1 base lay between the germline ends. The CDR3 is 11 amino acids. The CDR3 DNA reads TGCAGTGCTAGAGAGTCCTACGAGCAGTACTTC. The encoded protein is CSARESYEQYF.

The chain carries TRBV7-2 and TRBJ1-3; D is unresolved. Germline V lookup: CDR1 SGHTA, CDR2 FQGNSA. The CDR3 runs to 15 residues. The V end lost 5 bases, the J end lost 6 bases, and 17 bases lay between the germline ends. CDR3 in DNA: TGTGCCAGCAGCCCTCCGGGAGGGATGTTAAACACCATATATTTT. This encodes CASSPPGGMLNTIYF.

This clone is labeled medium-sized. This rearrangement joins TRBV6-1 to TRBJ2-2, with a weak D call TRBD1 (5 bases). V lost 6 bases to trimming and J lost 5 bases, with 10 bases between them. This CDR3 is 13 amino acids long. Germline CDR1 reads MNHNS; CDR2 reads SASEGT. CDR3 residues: CASSLGATGELFF. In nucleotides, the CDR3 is TGTGCCAGCAGCTTAGGGGCGACCGGGGAGCTGTTTTTT.

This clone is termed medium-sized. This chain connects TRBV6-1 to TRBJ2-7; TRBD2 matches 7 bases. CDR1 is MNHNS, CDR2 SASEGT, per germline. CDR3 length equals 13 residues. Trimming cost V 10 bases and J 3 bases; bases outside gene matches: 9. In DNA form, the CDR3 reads TGTGCCACACAAGCTAGCGGAGACTACGAGCAGTACTTC. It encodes CATQASGDYEQYF.

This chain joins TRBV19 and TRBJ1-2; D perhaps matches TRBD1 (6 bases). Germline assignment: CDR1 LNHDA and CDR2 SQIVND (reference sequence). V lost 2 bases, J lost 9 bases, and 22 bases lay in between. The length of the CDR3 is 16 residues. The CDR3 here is CASSIKVSMGGSCYTF. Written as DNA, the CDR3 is TGTGCCAGTAGTATAAAAGTTTCTATGGGGGGCTCTTGCTACACCTTC.

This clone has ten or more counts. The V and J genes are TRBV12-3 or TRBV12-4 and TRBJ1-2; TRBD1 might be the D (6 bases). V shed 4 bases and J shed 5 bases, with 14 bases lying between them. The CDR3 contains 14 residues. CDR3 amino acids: CASSSPTGGYGYTF. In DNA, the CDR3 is TGTGCCAGCAGTTCCCCGACAGGCGGGTATGGCTACACCTTC.

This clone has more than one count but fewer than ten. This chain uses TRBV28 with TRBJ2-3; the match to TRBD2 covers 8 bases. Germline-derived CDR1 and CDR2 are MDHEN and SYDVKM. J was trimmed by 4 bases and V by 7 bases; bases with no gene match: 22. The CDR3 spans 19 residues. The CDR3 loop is CASTLSPRHGGGSSDTQYF. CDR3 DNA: TGTGCCAGCACCCTTTCCCCCCGCCATGGCGGGGGGTCCTCAGATACGCAGTATTTT.

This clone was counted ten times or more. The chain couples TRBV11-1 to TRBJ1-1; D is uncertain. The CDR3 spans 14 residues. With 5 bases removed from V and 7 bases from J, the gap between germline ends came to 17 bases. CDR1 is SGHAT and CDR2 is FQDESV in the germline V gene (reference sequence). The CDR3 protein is CASSQRQGQGEAFF. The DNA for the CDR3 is TGTGCCAGCAGCCAGAGGCAAGGGCAAGGTGAAGCTTTCTTT.

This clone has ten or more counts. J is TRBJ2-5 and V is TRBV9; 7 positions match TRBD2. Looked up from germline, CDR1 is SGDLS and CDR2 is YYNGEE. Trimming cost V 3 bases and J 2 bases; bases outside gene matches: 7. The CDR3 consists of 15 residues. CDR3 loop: CASSGGTKLQETQYF. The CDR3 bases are TGTGCCAGCAGCGGGGGGACTAAACTGCAAGAGACCCAGTACTTC.